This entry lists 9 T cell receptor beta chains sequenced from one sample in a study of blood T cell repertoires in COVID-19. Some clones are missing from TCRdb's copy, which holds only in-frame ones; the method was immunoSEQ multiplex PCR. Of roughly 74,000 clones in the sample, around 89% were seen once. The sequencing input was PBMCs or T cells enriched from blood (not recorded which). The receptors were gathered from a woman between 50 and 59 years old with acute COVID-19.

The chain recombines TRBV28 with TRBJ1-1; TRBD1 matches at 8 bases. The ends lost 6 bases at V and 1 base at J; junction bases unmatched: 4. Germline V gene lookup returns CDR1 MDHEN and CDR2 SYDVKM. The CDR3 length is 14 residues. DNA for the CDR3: TGTGCCAGCAGACAGGGGGGGGAGAACACTGAAGCTTTCTTT. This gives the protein CASRQGGENTEAFF.

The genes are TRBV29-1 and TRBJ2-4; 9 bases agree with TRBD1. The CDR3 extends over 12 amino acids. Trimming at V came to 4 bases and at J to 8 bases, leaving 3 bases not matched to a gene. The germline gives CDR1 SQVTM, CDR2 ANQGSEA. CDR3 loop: CSVGTGVDIQYF. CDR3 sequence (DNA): TGCAGCGTTGGGACAGGGGTGGACATTCAGTACTTC.

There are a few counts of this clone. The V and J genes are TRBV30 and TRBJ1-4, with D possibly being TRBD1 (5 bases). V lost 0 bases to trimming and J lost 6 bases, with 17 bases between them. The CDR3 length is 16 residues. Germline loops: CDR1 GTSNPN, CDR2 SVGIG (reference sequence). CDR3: CAWSVSRVKKDEKLFF. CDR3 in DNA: TGTGCCTGGAGTGTATCCAGGGTCAAAAAGGATGAAAAACTGTTTTTT.

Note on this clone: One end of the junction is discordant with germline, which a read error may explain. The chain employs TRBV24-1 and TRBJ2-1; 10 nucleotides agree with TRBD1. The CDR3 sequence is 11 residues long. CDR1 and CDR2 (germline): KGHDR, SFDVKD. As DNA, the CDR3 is TGTGCCACCAGTTCCGGACAGGGGGGGATCTTC. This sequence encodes CATSSGQGGIF.

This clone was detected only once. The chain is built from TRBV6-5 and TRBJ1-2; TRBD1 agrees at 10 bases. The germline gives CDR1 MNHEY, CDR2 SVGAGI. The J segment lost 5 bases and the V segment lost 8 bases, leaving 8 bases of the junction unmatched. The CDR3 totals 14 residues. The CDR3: CASSRDRGYYGYTF. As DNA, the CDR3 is TGTGCCAGCTCTCGGGACAGGGGATATTATGGCTACACCTTC.

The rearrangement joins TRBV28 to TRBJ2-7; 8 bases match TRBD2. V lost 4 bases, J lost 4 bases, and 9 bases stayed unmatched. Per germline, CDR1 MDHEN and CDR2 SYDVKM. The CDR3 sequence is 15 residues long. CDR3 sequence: CASSYQGLGRYEQYF. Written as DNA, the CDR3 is TGTGCCAGCAGTTACCAGGGACTAGGGCGGTACGAGCAGTACTTC.

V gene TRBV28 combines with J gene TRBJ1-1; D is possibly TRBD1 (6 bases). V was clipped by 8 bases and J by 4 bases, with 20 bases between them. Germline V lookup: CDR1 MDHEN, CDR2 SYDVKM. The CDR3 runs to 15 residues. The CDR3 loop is CASPPAGDGSTEAFF. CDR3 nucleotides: TGTGCCAGCCCCCCAGCAGGGGATGGGAGCACTGAAGCTTTCTTT.

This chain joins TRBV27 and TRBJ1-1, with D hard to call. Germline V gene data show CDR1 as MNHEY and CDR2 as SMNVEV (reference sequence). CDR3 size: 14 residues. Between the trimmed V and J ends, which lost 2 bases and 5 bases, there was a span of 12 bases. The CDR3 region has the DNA TGTGCCAGCAGTTTAACCGGGGAGGGTACTGAAGCTTTCTTT. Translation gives CASSLTGEGTEAFF.

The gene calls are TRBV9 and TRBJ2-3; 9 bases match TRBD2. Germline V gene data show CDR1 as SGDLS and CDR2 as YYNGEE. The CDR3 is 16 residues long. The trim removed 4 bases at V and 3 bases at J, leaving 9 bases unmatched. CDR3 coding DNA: TGTGCCAGCAGCACGGGGCTAGCGGGAAGGACAGATACGCAGTATTTT. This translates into CASSTGLAGRTDTQYF.